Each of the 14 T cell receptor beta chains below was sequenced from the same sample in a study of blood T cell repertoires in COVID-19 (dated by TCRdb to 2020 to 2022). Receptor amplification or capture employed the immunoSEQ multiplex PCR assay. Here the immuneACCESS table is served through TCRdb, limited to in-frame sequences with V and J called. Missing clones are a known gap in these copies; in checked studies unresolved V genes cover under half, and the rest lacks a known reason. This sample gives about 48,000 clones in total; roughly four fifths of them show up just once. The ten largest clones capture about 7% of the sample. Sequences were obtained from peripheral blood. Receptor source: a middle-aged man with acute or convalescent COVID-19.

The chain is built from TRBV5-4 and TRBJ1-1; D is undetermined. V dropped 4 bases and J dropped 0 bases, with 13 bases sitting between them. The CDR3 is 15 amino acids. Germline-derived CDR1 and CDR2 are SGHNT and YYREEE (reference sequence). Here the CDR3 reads CASSQLGRMNTEAFF. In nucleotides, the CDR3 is TGTGCCAGCAGCCAACTAGGGAGGATGAACACTGAAGCTTTCTTT.

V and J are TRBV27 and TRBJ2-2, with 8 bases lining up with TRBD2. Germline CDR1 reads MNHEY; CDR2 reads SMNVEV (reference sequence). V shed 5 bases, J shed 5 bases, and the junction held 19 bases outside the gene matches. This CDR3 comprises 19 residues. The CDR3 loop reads CASSPFDYGLAVTTGELFF. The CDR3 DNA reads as TGTGCCAGCAGTCCCTTCGACTATGGACTAGCTGTAACGACCGGGGAGCTGTTTTTT.

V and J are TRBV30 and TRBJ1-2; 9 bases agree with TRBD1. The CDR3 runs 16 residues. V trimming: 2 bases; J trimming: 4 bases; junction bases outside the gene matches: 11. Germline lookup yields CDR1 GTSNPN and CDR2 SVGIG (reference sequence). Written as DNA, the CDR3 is TGTGCCTGGAGTCGCGAGAGGACAGGGGTTGGCTATGGCTACACCTTC. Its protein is CAWSRERTGVGYGYTF. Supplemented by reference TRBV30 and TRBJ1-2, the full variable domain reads SQTIHQWPATLVQPVGSPLSLECTVEGTSNPNLYWYRQAAGRGLQLLFYSVGIGQISSEVPQNLSASRPQDRQFILSSKKLLLSDSGFYLCAWSRERTGVGYGYTFGSGTRLTVV.

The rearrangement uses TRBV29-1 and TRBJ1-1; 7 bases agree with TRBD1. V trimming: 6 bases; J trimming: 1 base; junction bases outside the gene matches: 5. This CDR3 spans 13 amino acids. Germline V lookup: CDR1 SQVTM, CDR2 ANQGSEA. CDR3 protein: CSVRQGGNTEAFF. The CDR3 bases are TGCAGCGTCCGACAGGGTGGGAACACTGAAGCTTTCTTT.

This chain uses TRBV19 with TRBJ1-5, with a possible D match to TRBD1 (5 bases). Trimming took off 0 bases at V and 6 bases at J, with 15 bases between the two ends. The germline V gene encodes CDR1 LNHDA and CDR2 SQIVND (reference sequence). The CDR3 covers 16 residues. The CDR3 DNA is TGTGCCAGTAGTATAGAGGCGCGACAGCCCTTTCAGCCCCAGCATTTT. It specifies CASSIEARQPFQPQHF.

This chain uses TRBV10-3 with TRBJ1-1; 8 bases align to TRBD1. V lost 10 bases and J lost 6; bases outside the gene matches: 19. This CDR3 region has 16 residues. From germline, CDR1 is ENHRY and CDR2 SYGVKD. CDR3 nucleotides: TGTGCCACCCAAGTCCGTGGAAACGGACAGGGAGCTGAAGCTTTCTTT. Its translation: CATQVRGNGQGAEAFF.

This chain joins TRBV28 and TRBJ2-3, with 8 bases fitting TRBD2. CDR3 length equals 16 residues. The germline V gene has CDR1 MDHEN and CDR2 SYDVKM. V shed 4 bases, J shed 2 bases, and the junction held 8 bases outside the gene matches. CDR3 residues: CASSSGGGGDTDTQYF. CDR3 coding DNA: TGTGCCAGCAGTTCCGGGGGGGGAGGGGACACAGATACGCAGTATTTT. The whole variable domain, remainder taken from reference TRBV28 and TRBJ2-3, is DVKVTQSSRYLVKRTGEKVFLECVQDMDHENMFWYRQDPGLGLRLIYFSYDVKMKEKGDIPEGYSVSREKKERFSLILESASTNQTSMYLCASSSGGGGDTDTQYFGPGTRLTVL.

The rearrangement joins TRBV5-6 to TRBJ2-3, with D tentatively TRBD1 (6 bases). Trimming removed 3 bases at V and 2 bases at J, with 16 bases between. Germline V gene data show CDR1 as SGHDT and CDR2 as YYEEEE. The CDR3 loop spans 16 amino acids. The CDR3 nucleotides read TGTGCCAGCAGCTCGGGGACATCTTGGTCCACAGATACGCAGTATTTT. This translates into CASSSGTSWSTDTQYF.

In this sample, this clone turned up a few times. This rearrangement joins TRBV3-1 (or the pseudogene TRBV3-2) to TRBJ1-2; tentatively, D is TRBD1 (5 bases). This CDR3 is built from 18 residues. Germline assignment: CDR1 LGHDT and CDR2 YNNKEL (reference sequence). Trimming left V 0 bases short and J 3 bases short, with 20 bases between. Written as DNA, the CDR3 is TGTGCCAGCAGCCAAGATGGTGTTTGGGGCCTACCTGACTATGGCTACACCTTC. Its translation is CASSQDGVWGLPDYGYTF.

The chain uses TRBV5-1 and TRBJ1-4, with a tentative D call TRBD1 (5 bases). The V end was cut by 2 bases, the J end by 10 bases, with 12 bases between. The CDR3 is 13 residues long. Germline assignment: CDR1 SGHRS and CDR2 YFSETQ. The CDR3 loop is CASSFESQGKLFF. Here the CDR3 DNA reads TGCGCCAGCAGCTTTGAATCGCAGGGAAAACTGTTTTTT.

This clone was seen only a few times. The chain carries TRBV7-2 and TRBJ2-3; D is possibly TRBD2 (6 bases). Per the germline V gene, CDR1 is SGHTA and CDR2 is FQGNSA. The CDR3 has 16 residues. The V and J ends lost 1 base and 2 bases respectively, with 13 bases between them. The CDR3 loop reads CASSLGGGVHTDTQYF. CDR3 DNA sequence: TGTGCCAGCAGCTTAGGGGGCGGGGTACACACAGATACGCAGTATTTT.

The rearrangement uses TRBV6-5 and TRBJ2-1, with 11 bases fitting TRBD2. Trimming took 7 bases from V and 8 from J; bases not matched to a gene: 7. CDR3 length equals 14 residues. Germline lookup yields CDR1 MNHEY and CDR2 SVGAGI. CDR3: CASNLAGGLDEQFF. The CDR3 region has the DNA TGTGCCAGCAATCTAGCGGGGGGCCTCGATGAGCAGTTCTTC.

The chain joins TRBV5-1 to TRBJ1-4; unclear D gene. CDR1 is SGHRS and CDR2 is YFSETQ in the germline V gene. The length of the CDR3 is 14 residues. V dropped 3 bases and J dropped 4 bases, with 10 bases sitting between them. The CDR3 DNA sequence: TGCGCCAGCAGCTCCTCGAGGGATAATGAAAAACTGTTTTTT. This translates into CASSSSRDNEKLFF. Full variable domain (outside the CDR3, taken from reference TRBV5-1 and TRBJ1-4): KAGVTQTPRYLIKTRGQQVTLSCSPISGHRSVSWYQQTPGQGLQFLFEYFSETQRNKGNFPGRFSGRQFSNSRSEMNVSTLELGDSALYLCASSSSRDNEKLFFGSGTQLSVL.

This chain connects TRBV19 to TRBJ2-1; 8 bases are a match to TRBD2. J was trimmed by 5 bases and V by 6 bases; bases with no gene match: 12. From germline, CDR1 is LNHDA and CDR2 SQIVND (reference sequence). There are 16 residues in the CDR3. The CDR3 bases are TGTGCCAGTAGGAAAGGGCTGACTAGCGCCAACAATGAGCAGTTCTTC. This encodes CASRKGLTSANNEQFF.